One and the same sample provided the 2 T cell receptor beta chains below, sequenced in a study of T cells in Graves' hyperthyroidism and ophthalmopathy (dated by TCRdb to between 2019 and 2020). Library prep was done by multiplex PCR. The listed sequencing device is Illumina HiSeq 2000. Amplification of TCR beta CDR3 regions was carried out from RNA transcripts. A first-round RT-PCR of the TCR CDR3 used the HTBI primer set with the Qiagen OneStep RT-PCR kit. The raw public reads went through TCRdb reprocessing: fastp at Q25, MiXCR clone calling, in-frame beta chains kept. Each record represents a unique CDR3 protein, reported with the most common genes and DNA among its rows. This sample lists around 450,000 distinct CDR3 sequences; less than 20% were detected once. The ten largest make up approximately 7.5% of the sample. The sequencing input was blood. All receptors come from a woman aged 18-30 years with Graves' hyperthyroidism.

This rearrangement joins TRBV7-9 to TRBJ2-7; TRBD1 matches 12 bases. Germline CDR1 is SEHNR and CDR2 is FQNEAQ (reference sequence). V shed 1 base and J 3 bases; nucleotides not matched to a gene: 10. The CDR3 consists of 18 residues. The DNA of the CDR3 is TGTGCCAGCAGCTTAGATAGATGGGGACAGGGGGCAAACTACGAGCAGTACTTC. This sequence encodes CASSLDRWGQGANYEQYF.

This clonotype was observed many times. In DNA form, the CDR3 reads TGTGCCATCAGTGAGTCCCCGGGACAGGGCACTGAAGCTTTCTTT. Translated: CAISESPGQGTEAFF. This chain uses TRBV10-3 with TRBJ1-1; 9 nucleotides match TRBD1. This CDR3 comprises 15 residues. The J segment lost 4 bases and the V segment lost 0 bases, leaving 3 bases of the junction unmatched. Per the germline V gene, CDR1 is ENHRY and CDR2 is SYGVKD.